Listed below are T cell receptor beta chains from one sample, sequenced in a study of T cell repertoires in cytomegalovirus infection. TCRdb recomputed calls from the reads with MiXCR, one row per CDR3 protein. The data hold 69,000 or so distinct CDR3 sequences, with around 28% observed a single time. No antigen is known for these receptors. Sample: CD8+ T cells from cultured PBMCs, taken from culture after CMV antigen stimulation. Every receptor here comes from a human donor in good health (CMV status not recorded). Some clones in this sample may be carry-over from other donors' samples. CDR3s include the opening cysteine and the closing phenylalanine or tryptophan. A D gene is named only where the DNA matches it firmly. Size is stated for part of the rows, as once, few or many counts, or as a class when the clone is expanded.

>TRBV19|14|TRBD1|few|TRBJ2-3
CASSMGQGPDTQYF
TGTGCCAGTAGTATGGGACAGGGGCCAGATACGCAGTATTTT
>TRBV20-1|15|-|-|TRBJ2-7
CSATGAPGLSYEQYF
TGCAGTGCTACCGGTGCGCCGGGATTGTCCTACGAGCAGTACTTC
>TRBV7-9|15|TRBD1|-|TRBJ2-7
CASSLGQGEYYEQYF
TGTGCCAGCAGCTTAGGACAGGGGGAGTACTACGAGCAGTACTTC
>TRBV15|13|TRBD1|-|TRBJ2-7
CATSRGQGNEQYF
TGTGCCACCAGCAGGGGACAGGGTAACGAGCAGTACTTC
>TRBV5-4|18|TRBD1|-|TRBJ2-7
CASSAGTGGTDFAYEQYF
TGTGCCAGCAGCGCCGGGACAGGGGGGACCGACTTTGCCTACGAGCAGTACTTC
>TRBV28|15|TRBD1|-|TRBJ2-7
CASSLPPGQVYEQYF
TGTGCCAGCAGTTTACCTCCGGGACAGGTCTACGAGCAGTACTTC
>TRBV28|13|TRBD1|-|TRBJ2-1
CASTGTGGFEQFF
TGTGCCAGTACCGGGACAGGGGGTTTTGAGCAGTTCTTC
>TRBV6-2/TRBV6-3|19|TRBD2|-|TRBJ2-1
CASSRTSGGIESSYNEQFF
TGTGCCAGCAGCAGGACTAGCGGGGGTATCGAGAGCTCCTACAATGAGCAGTTCTTC
>TRBV5-6|12|-|-|TRBJ1-1
CASSFGGTEAFF
TGTGCCAGCAGCTTCGGTGGCACTGAAGCTTTCTTT
>TRBV7-9|16|-|many|TRBJ2-1
CASTGSGGSSYNEQFF
TGTGCCAGCACCGGGTCTGGGGGGAGCTCCTACAATGAGCAGTTCTTC
>TRBV19|18|TRBD1|-|TRBJ2-2
CASSAGQAIWSDTGELFF
TGTGCCAGTAGTGCAGGACAGGCCATATGGTCGGACACCGGGGAGCTGTTTTTT
>TRBV7-9|16|TRBD1|-|TRBJ2-1
CASSPGRGGERSEQFF
TGTGCCAGCAGCCCCGGGCGAGGGGGCGAGAGAAGTGAGCAGTTCTTC
>TRBV9|16|TRBD1|-|TRBJ1-2
CASSGTRDREVYGYTF
TGTGCCAGCAGCGGTACACGGGACAGGGAGGTCTATGGCTACACCTTC
>TRBV27|13|-|-|TRBJ1-1
CASSPVFDTEAFF
TGTGCCAGCAGTCCAGTTTTCGACACTGAAGCTTTCTTT
>TRBV6-1|15|TRBD1|-|TRBJ1-1
CASRRTGGENTEAFF
TGTGCCAGCAGGAGGACAGGGGGCGAAAACACTGAAGCTTTCTTT
>TRBV4-3|13|-|-|TRBJ1-1
CASGKGLNTEAFF
TGCGCCAGCGGGAAGGGACTGAACACTGAAGCTTTCTTT
>TRBV19|13|-|-|TRBJ1-1
CASSEHVNTEAFF
TGTGCCAGTAGTGAACATGTGAACACTGAAGCTTTCTTT
>TRBV19|13|-|many|TRBJ1-1
CASSMRSASEAFF
TGTGCCAGTAGTATGCGCTCAGCCTCTGAAGCTTTCTTT
>TRBV20-1|13|-|-|TRBJ2-5
CSASGQPGETQYF
TGCAGTGCTTCAGGACAGCCAGGAGAGACCCAGTACTTC
>TRBV4-2|17|TRBD1|-|TRBJ2-5
CASSQEGGTGLQETQYF
TGTGCCAGCAGCCAAGAGGGGGGGACAGGGCTCCAAGAGACCCAGTACTTC
>TRBV10-2|14|TRBD2|-|TRBJ2-1
CASGGLAGANEQFF
TGCGCCAGCGGGGGACTAGCGGGAGCCAATGAGCAGTTCTTC
>TRBV12-3/TRBV12-4|14|-|-|TRBJ2-7
CASSPRVGPYEQYF
TGTGCCAGCAGTCCCCGAGTGGGCCCCTACGAGCAGTACTTC